This TCR beta chain comes out of a study of blood T cells in healthy people across ages. Study background: Per two T cells, about one barcoded beta molecule was captured through template switching.

PCR was performed a second time for roughly 7 to 12 cycles using a sample-barcoded 5' primer and a J-beta primer mix. MiXCR was run by TCRdb on the 5' RACE reads, yielding one entry per CDR3 protein. The data contain 980,000 or so distinct CDR3 sequences, around 46% of them singletons. No fewer than 7 million PBMCs went into each sample. Extraction yielded at least 6 micrograms of total RNA per sample. V gave up 8 bases and J gave up 5 bases; unmatched junction bases: 9. The germline V gene encodes CDR1 ENHRY and CDR2 SYGVKD. The CDR3 covers 14 residues. This sequence was found in a man younger than 45 in good health. The sequenced material came from blood. The chain recombines TRBV10-3 with TRBJ1-1, with 9 bases fitting TRBD1. CDR3 nucleotides: TGTGCCATCGACCCGGGGACAGGGAGGACTGAAGCTTTCTTT. As protein: CAIDPGTGRTEAFF.